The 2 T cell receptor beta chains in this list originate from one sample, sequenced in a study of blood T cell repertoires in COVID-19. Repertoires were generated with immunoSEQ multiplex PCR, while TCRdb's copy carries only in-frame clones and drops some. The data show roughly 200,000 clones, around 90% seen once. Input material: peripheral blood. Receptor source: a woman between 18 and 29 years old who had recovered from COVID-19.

CDR3 region: CAIRDRGADTQYF. In DNA, the CDR3 is TGTGCCATCCGGGACAGGGGGGCAGATACGCAGTATTTT. The chain uses TRBV19 and TRBJ2-3, with TRBD1 matching over 11 bases. CDR1 LNHDA and CDR2 SQIVND come from the germline V gene (reference sequence). The V and J ends lost 10 bases and 4 bases, in that order; junction bases with no gene match: 4. The CDR3 has 13 amino acids.

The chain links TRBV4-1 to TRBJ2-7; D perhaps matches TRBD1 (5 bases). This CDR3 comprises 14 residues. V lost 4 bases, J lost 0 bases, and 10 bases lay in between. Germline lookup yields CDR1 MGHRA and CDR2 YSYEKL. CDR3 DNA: TGCGCCAGCAGCCTCACCAGGGACTCCTACGAGCAGTACTTC. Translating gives CASSLTRDSYEQYF.